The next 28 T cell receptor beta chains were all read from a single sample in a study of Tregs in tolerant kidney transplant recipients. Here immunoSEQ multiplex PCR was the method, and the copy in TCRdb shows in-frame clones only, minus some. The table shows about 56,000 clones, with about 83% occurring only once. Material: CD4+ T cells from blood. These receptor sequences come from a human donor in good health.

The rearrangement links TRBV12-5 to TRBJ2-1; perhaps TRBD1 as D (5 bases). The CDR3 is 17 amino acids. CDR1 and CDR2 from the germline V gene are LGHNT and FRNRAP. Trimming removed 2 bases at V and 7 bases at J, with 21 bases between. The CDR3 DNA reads TGTGCTAGTGGTTTGCAACTGACAGACCCCTTCGAAAATGAGCAGTTCTTC. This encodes CASGLQLTDPFENEQFF.

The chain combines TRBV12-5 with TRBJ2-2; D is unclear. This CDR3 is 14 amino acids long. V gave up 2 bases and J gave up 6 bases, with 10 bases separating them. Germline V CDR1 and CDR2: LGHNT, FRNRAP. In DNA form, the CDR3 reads TGTGCTAGTGGTTTGCCACCTTTGGCCGGGGAGCTGTTTTTT. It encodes CASGLPPLAGELFF.

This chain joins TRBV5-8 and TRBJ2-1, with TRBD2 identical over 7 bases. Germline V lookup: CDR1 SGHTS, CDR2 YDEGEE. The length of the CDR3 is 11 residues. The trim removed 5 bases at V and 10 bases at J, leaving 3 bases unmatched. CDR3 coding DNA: TGTGCCAGCAGGCAGCGGGGCGAGCAGTTCTTC. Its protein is CASRQRGEQFF.

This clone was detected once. In DNA form, the CDR3 reads TGTGCCAGCCAGAGGGGCAGCCAACAAGAGACCCAGTACTTC. Protein product: CASQRGSQQETQYF. The chain joins TRBV7-8 to TRBJ2-5; D assignment may be TRBD1 or TRBD2 (5 bases each). In germline, CDR1 is SGHVS, CDR2 FQNEAQ. V lost 8 bases and J lost 2, with 15 bases in between. The CDR3 has 14 residues. The whole variable domain, filled in from reference TRBV7-8 and TRBJ2-5, reads GAGVSQSPRYKVAKRGQDVALRCDPISGHVSLFWYQQALGQGPEFLTYFQNEAQLDKSGLPSDRFFAERPEGSVSTLKIQRTQQEDSAVYLCASQRGSQQETQYFGPGTRLLVL.

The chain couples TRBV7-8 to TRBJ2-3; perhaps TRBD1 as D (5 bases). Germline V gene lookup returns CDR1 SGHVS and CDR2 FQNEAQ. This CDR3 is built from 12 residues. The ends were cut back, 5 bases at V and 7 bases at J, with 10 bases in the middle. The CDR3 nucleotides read TGTGCCAGCAGCAACAGGAAAAATACGCAGTATTTT. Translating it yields CASSNRKNTQYF.

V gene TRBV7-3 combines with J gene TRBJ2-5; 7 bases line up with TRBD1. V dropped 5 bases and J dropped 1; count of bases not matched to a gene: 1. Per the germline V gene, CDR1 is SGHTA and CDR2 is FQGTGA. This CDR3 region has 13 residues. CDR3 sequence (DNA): TGTGCCAGCAGCCGGGACAGCCAAGAGACCCAGTACTTC. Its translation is CASSRDSQETQYF. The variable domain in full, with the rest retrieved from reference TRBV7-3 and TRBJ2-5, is GAGVSQTPSNKVTEKGKYVELRCDPISGHTALYWYRQSLGQGPEFLIYFQGTGAADDSGLPNDRFFAVRPEGSVSTLKIQRTERGDSAVYLCASSRDSQETQYFGPGTRLLVL.

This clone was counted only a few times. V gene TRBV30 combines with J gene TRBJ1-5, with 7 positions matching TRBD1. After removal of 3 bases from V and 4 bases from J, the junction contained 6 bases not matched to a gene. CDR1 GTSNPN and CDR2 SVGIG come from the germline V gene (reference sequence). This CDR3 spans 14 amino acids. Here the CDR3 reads CAWRGGQPNQPQHF. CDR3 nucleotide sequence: TGTGCCTGGAGGGGGGGACAGCCAAATCAGCCCCAGCATTTT.

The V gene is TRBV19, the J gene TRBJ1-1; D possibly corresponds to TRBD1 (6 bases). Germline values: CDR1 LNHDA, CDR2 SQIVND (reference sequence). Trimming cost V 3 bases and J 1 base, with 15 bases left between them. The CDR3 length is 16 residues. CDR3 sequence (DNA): TGTGCCAGTAGTATGCCCCAGGGGCTAGGGAACACTGAAGCTTTCTTT. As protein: CASSMPQGLGNTEAFF. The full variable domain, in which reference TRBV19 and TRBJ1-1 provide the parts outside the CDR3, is DGGITQSPKYLFRKEGQNVTLSCEQNLNHDAMYWYRQDPGQGLRLIYYSQIVNDFQKGDIAEGYSVSREKKESFPLTVTSAQKNPTAFYLCASSMPQGLGNTEAFFGQGTRLTVV.

CDR3 in amino acids: CASSLGTGTGVDEQYF. The CDR3 DNA is TGTGCCAGCAGCTTAGGGACCGGGACAGGGGTTGACGAGCAGTACTTC. The chain employs TRBV11-2 and TRBJ2-7; 10 bases line up with TRBD1. Germline CDR1 and CDR2: SGHAT and FQNNGV. The CDR3 is 16 amino acids. V was pared by 1 base and J by 5 bases, with 8 bases of the junction left unmatched.

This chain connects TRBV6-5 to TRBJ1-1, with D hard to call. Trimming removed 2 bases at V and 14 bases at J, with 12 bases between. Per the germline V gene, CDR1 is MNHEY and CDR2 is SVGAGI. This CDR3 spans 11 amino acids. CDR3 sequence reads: CASSYGGGRFF. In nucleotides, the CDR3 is TGTGCCAGCAGTTACGGCGGCGGGCGATTCTTT.

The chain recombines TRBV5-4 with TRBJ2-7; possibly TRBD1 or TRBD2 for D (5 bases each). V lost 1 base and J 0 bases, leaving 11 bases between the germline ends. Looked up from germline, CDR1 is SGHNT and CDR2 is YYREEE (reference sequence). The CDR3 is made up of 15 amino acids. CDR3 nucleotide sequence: TGTGCCAGCAGCTTGTCGGGGACGGTCTCCTACGAGCAGTACTTC. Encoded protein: CASSLSGTVSYEQYF.

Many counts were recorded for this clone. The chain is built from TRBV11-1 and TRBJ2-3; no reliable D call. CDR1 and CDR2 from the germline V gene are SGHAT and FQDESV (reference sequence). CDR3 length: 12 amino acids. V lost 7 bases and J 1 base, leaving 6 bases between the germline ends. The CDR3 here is CASMGGTDTQYF. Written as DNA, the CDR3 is TGTGCCAGCATGGGTGGCACAGATACGCAGTATTTT.

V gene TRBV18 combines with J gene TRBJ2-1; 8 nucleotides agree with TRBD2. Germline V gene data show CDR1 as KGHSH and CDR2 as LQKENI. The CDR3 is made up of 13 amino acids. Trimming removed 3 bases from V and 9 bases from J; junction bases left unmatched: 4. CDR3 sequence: CASSPRAGGEQFF. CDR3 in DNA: TGTGCCAGCTCACCCCGGGCGGGAGGTGAGCAGTTCTTC.

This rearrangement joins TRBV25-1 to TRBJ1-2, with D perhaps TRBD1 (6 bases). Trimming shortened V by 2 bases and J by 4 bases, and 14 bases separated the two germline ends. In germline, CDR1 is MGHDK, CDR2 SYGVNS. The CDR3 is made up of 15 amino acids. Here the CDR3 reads CASSEPGVYAYGYTF. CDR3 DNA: TGTGCCAGCAGTGAACCAGGGGTATATGCCTATGGCTACACCTTC.

CDR3 in amino acids: CASSSYTEAFF. The CDR3 DNA reads TGTGCCAGCAGCTCGTACACTGAAGCTTTCTTT. The V and J genes are TRBV7-2 and TRBJ1-1; unclear D gene. V lost 4 bases to trimming and J lost 3 bases, with 3 bases between them. This CDR3 has 11 amino acids. Germline CDR1 SGHTA, CDR2 FQGNSA.

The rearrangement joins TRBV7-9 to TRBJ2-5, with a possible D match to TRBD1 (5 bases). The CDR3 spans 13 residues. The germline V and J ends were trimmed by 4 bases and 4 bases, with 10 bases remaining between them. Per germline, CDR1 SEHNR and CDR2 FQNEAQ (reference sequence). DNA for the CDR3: TGTGCCAGCAGCTGGGGCAGTCGAGAGACCCAGTACTTC. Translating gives CASSWGSRETQYF.

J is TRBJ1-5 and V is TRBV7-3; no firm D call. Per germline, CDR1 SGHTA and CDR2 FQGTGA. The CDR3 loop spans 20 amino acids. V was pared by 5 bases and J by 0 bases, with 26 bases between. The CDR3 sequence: CASSPTIRESGVYSNQPQHF. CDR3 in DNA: TGTGCCAGCAGCCCGACCATTCGGGAAAGCGGGGTATATAGCAATCAGCCCCAGCATTTT.

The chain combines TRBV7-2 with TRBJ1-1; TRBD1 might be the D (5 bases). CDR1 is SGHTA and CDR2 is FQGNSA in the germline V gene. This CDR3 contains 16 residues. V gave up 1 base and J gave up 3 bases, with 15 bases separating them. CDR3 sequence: CASSLGFGDWDTEAFF. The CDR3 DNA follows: TGTGCCAGCAGCTTAGGTTTTGGGGACTGGGACACTGAAGCTTTCTTT.

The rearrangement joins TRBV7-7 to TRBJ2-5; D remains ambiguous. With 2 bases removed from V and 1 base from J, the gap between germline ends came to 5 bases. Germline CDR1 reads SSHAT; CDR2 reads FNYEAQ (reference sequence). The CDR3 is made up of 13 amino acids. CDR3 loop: CASSLLPQETQYF. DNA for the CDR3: TGTGCCAGCAGCTTATTGCCCCAAGAGACCCAGTACTTC.

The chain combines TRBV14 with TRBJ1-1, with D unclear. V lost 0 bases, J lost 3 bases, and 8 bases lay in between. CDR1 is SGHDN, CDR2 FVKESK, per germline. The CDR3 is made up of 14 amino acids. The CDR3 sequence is CASSQDIGDTEAFF. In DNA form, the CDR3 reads TGTGCCAGCAGCCAAGATATCGGGGACACTGAAGCTTTCTTT.

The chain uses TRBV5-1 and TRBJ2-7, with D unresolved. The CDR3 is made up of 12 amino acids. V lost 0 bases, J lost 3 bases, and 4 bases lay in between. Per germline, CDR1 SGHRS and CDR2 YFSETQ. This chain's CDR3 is CASSLDGYEQYF. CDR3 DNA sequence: TGCGCCAGCAGCTTGGACGGCTACGAGCAGTACTTC.

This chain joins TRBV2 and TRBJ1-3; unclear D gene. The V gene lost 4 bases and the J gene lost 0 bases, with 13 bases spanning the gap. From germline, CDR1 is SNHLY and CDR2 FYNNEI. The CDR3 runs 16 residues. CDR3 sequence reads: CASSGWSWVSGNTIYF. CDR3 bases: TGTGCCAGCAGTGGGTGGAGCTGGGTCTCTGGAAACACCATATATTTT.

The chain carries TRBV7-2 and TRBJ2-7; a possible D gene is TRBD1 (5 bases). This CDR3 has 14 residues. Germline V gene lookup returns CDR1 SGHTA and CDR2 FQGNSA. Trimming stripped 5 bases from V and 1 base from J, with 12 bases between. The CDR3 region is CASSLDIRSYEQYF. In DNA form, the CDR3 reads TGTGCCAGCAGCCTGGACATACGGTCCTACGAGCAGTACTTC.

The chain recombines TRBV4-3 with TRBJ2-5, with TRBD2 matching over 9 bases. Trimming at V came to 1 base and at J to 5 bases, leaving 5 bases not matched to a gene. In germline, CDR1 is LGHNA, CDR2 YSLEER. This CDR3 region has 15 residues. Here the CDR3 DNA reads TGCGCCAGCAGCCAAGTGCGGGAGGGCGGGGAGACCCAGTACTTC. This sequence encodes CASSQVREGGETQYF.

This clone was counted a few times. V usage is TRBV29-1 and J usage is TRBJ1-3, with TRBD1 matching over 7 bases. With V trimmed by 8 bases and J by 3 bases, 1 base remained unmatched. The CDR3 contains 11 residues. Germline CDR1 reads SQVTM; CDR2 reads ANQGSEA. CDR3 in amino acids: CSYRGGNTIYF. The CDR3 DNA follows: TGCAGCTACAGGGGTGGAAACACCATATATTTT.

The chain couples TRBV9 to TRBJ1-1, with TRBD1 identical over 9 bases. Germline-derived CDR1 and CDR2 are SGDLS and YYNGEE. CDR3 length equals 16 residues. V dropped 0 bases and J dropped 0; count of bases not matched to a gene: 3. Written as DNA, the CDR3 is TGTGCCAGCAGCGTAGCGACAGGGGGGATGAACACTGAAGCTTTCTTT. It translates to CASSVATGGMNTEAFF.

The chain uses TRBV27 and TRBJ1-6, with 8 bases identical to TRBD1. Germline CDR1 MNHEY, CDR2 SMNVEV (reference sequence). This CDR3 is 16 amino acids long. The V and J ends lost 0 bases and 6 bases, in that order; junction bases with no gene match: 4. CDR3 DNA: TGTGCCAGCAGTTTATCAGCGACAGGGGTTAATTCACCCCTCCACTTT. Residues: CASSLSATGVNSPLHF.

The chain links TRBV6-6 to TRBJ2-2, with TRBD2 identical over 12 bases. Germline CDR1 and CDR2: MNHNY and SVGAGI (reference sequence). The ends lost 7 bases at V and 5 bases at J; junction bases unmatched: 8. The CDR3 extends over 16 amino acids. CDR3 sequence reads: CASIRLAGEGTGELFF. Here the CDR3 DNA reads TGTGCCAGCATCAGACTAGCGGGAGAGGGTACCGGGGAGCTGTTTTTT.